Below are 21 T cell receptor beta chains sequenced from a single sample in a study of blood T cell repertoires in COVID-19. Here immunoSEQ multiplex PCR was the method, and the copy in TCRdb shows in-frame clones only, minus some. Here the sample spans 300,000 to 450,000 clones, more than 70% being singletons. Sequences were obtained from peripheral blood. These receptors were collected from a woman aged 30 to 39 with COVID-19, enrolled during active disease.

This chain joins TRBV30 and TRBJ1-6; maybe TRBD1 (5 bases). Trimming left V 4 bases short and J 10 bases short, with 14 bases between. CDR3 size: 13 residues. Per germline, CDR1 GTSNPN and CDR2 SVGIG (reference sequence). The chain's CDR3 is CAWKGQGYSPLHF. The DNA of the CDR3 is TGTGCCTGGAAGGGCCAGGGATACTCACCCCTCCACTTT.

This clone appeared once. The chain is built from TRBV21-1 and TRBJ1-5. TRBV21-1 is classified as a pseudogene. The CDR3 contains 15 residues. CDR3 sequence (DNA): TGTGCCAGCAGCAGGTCGGCAGTTCGGGATCAGCCCCAGCATTTT. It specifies CASSRSAVRDQPQHF.

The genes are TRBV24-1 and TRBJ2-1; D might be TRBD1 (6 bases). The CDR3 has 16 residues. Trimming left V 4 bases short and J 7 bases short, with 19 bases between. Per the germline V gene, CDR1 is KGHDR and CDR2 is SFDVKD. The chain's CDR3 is CATSDPERGNWNEQFF. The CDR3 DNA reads TGTGCCACCAGTGACCCGGAGAGGGGGAATTGGAATGAGCAGTTCTTC.

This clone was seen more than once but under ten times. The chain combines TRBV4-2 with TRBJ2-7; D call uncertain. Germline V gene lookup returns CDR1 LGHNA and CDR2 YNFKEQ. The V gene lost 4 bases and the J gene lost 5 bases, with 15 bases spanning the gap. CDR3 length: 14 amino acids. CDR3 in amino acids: CASSLWAPDHEQYF. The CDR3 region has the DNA TGTGCCAGCAGCCTGTGGGCCCCCGACCACGAGCAGTACTTC.

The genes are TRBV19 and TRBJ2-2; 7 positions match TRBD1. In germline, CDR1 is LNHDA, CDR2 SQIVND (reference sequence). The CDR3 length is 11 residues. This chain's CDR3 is CAIDRAGELFF. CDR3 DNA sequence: TGTGCAATCGACAGGGCCGGGGAGCTGTTTTTT.

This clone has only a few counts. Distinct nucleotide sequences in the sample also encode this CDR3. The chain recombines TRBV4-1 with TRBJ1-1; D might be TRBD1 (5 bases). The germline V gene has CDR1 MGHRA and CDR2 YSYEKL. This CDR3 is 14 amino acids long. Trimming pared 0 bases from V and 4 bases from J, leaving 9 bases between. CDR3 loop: CASSQDQGSTEAFF. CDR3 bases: TGCGCCAGCAGCCAAGATCAGGGATCCACTGAAGCTTTCTTT.

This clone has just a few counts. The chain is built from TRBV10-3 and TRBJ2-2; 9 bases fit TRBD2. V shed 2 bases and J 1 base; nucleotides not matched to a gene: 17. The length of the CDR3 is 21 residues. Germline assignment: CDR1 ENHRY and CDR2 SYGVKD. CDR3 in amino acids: CAISEPSRASGELGNTGELFF. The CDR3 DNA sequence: TGTGCCATCAGTGAGCCTTCAAGGGCTAGCGGGGAATTAGGGAACACCGGGGAGCTGTTTTTT.

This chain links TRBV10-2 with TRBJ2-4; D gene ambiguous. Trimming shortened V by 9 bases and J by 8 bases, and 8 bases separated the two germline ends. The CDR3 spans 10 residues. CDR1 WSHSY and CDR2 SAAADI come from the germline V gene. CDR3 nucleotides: TGCGCCAGGAACATGGACATTCAGTACTTC. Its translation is CARNMDIQYF.

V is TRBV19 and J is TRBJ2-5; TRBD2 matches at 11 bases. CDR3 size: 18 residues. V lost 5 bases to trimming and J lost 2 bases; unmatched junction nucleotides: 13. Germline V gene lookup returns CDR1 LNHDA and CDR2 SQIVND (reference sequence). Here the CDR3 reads CASSPRLAGTLPQETQYF. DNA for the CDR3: TGTGCCAGTAGTCCGAGACTAGCGGGAACTCTCCCACAAGAGACCCAGTACTTC.

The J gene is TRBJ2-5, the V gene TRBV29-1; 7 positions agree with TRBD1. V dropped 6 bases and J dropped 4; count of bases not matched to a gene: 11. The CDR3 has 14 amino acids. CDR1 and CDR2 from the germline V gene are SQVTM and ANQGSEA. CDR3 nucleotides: TGCAGCGTGAAACCAGACAGGGCGGGAGAGACCCAGTACTTC. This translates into CSVKPDRAGETQYF.

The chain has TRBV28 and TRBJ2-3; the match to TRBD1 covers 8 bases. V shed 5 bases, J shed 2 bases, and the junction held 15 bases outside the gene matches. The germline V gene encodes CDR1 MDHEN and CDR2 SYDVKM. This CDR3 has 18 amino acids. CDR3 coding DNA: TGTGCCAGCAGTCTAATTTGGGACAGGCCCCCACTCACAGATACGCAGTATTTT. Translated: CASSLIWDRPPLTDTQYF.

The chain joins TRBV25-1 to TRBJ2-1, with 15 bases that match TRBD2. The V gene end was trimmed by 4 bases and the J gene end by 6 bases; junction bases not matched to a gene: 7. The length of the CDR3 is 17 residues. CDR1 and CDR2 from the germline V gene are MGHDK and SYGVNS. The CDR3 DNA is TGTGCCAGCAGTGTCCGGGGGACTAGCGGGAGGTTCAATGAGCAGTTCTTC. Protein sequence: CASSVRGTSGRFNEQFF.

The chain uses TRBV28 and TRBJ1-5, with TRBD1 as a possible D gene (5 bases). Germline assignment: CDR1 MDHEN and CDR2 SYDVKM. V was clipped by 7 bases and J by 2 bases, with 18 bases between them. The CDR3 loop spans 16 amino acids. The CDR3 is CASNMVSLGGNQPQHF. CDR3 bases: TGTGCCAGCAATATGGTATCCTTAGGGGGCAATCAGCCCCAGCATTTT.

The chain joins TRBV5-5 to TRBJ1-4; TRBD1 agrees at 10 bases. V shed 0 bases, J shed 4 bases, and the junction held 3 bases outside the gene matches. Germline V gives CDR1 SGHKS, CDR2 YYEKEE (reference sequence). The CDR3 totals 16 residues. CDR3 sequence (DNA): TGTGCCAGCAGCTTGGATCGGACAGGGGGTAATGAAAAACTGTTTTTT. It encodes CASSLDRTGGNEKLFF.

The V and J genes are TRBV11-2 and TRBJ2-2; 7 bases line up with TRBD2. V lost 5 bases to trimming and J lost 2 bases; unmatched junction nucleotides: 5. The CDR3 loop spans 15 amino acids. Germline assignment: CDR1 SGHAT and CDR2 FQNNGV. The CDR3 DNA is TGTGCCAGCAGCATAGGGACTATAAACACCGGGGAGCTGTTTTTT. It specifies CASSIGTINTGELFF.

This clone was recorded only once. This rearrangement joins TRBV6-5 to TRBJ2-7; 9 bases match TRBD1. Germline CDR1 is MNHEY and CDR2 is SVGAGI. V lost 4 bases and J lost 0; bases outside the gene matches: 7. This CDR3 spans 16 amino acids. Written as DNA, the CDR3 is TGTGCCAGCAGTTTTGACGGGACAGGGAGCTCCTACGAGCAGTACTTC. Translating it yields CASSFDGTGSSYEQYF.

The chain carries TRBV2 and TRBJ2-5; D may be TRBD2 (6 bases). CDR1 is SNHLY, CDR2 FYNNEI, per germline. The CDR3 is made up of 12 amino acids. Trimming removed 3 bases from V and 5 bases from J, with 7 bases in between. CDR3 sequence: CASSDGGETQYF. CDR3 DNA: TGTGCCAGCAGTGATGGGGGGGAGACCCAGTACTTC.

Here the CDR3 DNA reads TGTGCCAGCTCTCTGAAGCGGAACCGCTACGAGCAGTACTTC. This sequence encodes CASSLKRNRYEQYF. The V and J genes are TRBV9 and TRBJ2-7; possible D gene TRBD2, 5 bases. The CDR3 loop spans 14 amino acids. V lost 7 bases and J 3 bases, leaving 17 bases between the germline ends. CDR1 and CDR2 from the germline V gene are SGDLS and YYNGEE.

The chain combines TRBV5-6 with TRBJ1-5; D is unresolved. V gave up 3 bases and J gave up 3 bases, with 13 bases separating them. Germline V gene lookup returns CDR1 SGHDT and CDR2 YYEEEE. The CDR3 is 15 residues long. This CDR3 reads CASSSRGSINQPQHF. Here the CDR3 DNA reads TGTGCCAGCAGCTCCCGGGGTAGCATCAATCAGCCCCAGCATTTT.

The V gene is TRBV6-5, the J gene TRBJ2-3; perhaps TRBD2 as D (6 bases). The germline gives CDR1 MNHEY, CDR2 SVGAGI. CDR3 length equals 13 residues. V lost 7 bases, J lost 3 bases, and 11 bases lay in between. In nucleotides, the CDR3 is TGTGCCAGCATGTGGGCGGGGACAGATACGCAGTATTTT. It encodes CASMWAGTDTQYF.

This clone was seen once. The CDR3, as DNA: TGCGCCAGCAGCCCAGAAGGGACAGGAGTGGAGGAAAAACTGTTTTTT. Protein product: CASSPEGTGVEEKLFF. The chain carries TRBV5-1 and TRBJ1-4, with TRBD1 matching 8 bases. Germline-derived CDR1 and CDR2 are SGHRS and YFSETQ. The CDR3 spans 16 residues. Germline trimming cut 4 bases from V and 8 bases from J; bases unmatched to any gene: 13.